This T cell receptor (beta chain) was documented in a study of shared clonotypes between healthy human individuals. Study at large: Each donor's CD4 naive and CD4 memory cells filled three plates apiece, CD8 naive two, and CD8 memory one.

Donors were healthy HIV-negative adults without recent acute infections or vaccinations. The run depth of the assay was deep. Genomic DNA of each subset was evenly split across several immunoSEQ plates. The table came from immunoSEQ multiplex PCR; TCRdb's copy has only in-frame clones and leaves some out. The data hold around 1.4 million clones, with about 98.5% observed a single time. The CDR3 sequence is 17 residues long. V trimming: 4 bases; J trimming: 4 bases; junction bases outside the gene matches: 8. Germline V gene data show CDR1 as SGHNT and CDR2 as YYREEE (reference sequence). The sequencing input was naive CD4+ T cells sorted from blood. Documented subset: CD45RA+ positively selected. This sequence was found in a man aged 25 to 40 in good health. V and J are TRBV5-4 and TRBJ2-2, with 12 bases fitting TRBD2. The CDR3 loop reads CASSPRTSGTGTGELFF. In DNA form, the CDR3 reads TGTGCCAGCAGCCCACGGACTAGCGGGACGGGCACCGGGGAGCTGTTTTTT.